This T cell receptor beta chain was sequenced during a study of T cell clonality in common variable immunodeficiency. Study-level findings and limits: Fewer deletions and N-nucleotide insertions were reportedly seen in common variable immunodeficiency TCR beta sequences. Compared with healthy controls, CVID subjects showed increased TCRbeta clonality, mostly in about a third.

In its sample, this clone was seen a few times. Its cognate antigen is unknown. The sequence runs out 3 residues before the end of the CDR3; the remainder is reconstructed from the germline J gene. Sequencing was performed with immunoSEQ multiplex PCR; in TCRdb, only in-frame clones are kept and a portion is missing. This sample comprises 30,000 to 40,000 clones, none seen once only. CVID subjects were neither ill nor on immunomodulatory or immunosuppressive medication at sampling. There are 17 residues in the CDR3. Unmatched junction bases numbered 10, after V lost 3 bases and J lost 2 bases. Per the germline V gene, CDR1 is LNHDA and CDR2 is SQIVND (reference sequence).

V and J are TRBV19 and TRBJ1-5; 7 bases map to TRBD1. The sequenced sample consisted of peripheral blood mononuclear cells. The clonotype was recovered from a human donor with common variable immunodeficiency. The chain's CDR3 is CASSMEAGTVGNQPQHF. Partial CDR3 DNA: TGTGCCAGTAGTATGGAGGCCGGGACAGTCGGCAATCAGCCC. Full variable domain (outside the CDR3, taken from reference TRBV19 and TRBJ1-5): DGGITQSPKYLFRKEGQNVTLSCEQNLNHDAMYWYRQDPGQGLRLIYYSQIVNDFQKGDIAEGYSVSREKKESFPLTVTSAQKNPTAFYLCASSMEAGTVGNQPQHFGDGTRLSIL.